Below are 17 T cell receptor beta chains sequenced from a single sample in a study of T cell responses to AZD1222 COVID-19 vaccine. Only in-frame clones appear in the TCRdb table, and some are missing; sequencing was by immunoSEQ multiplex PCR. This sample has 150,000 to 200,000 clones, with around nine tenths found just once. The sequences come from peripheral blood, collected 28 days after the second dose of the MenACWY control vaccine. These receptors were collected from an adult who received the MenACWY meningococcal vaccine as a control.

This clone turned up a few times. CDR3 nucleotides: TGTGCCAGCAGCCAACTGACAGGGGGCGTCGAAAAACTGTTTTTT. Encoded protein: CASSQLTGGVEKLFF. V is TRBV3-1 (or the pseudogene TRBV3-2) and J is TRBJ1-4; 10 bases are shared with TRBD1. Per germline, CDR1 LGHDT and CDR2 YNNKEL (reference sequence). The length of the CDR3 is 15 residues. V lost 2 bases to trimming and J lost 8 bases; unmatched junction nucleotides: 5.

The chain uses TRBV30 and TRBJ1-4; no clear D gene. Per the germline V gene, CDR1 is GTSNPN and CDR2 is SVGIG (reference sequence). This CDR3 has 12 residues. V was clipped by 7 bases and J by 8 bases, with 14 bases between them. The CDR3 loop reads CASQEGQEKLFF. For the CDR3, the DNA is TGTGCCTCCCAGGAGGGCCAAGAAAAACTGTTTTTT.

The DNA for the CDR3 is TGTGCCAGTTCTAGTCCCTTCAGAGGGGCTCAGCCCCAGCATTTT. Translated, it gives CASSSPFRGAQPQHF. The chain recombines TRBV19 with TRBJ1-5; D possibly corresponds to TRBD1 (5 bases). This CDR3 has 15 residues. Germline CDR1 and CDR2: LNHDA and SQIVND (reference sequence). V dropped 8 bases and J dropped 6 bases, with 20 bases sitting between them.

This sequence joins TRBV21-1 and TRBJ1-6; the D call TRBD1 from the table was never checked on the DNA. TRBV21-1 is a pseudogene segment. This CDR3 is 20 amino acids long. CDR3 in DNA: TGTGCCAGCAGCCCTAGATTTCGACAGCGTGGAAGCTCCTATAATTCACCCCTCCACTTT. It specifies CASSPRFRQRGSSYNSPLHF.

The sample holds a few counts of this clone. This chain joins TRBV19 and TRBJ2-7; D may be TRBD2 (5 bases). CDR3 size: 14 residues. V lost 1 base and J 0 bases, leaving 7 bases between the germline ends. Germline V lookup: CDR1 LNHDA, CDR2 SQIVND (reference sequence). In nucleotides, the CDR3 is TGTGCCAGTAGTATAGTGGGGAGCTCCTACGAGCAGTACTTC. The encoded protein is CASSIVGSSYEQYF.

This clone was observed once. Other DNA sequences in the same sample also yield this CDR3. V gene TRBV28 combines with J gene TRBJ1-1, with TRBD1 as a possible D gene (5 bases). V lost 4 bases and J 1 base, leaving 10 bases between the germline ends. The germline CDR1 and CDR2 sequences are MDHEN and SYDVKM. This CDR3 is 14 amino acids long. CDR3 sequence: CASSSPGPNTEAFF. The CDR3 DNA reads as TGTGCCAGCAGTTCCCCGGGGCCGAACACTGAAGCTTTCTTT.

DNA of the CDR3: TGCGCCAGCAGCCGGGACAGGGCCTATGGCTACACCTTC. Residues: CASSRDRAYGYTF. The chain employs TRBV4-3 and TRBJ1-2; TRBD1 matches at 9 bases. Trimming removed 4 bases from V and 4 bases from J; junction bases left unmatched: 1. The CDR3 length is 13 residues. Germline lookup yields CDR1 LGHNA and CDR2 YSLEER.

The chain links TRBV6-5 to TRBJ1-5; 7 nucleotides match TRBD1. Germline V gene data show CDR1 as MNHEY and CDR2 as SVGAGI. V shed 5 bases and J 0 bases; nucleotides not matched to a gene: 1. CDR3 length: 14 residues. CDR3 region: CASSRQGSNQPQHF. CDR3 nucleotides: TGTGCCAGCAGTAGACAGGGTAGCAATCAGCCCCAGCATTTT.

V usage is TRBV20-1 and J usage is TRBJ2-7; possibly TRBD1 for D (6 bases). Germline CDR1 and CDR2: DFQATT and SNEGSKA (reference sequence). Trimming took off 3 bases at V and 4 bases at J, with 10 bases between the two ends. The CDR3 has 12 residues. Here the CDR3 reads CSASQGRYEQYF. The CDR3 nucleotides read TGCAGTGCTAGTCAGGGGCGGTACGAGCAGTACTTC.

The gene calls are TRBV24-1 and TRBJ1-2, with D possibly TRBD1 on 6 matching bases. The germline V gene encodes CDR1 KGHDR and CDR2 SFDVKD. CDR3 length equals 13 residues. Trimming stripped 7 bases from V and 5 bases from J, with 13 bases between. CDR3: CATSEGGPYGYTF. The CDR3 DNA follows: TGTGCCACCAGCGAGGGGGGTCCTTATGGCTACACCTTC.

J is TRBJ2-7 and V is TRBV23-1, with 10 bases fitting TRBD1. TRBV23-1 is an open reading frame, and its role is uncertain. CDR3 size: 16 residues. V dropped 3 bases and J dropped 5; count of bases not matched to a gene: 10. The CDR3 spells CASSQPPRDRGNEQYF. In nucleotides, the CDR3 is TGCGCCAGCAGTCAGCCCCCCAGGGACAGGGGTAACGAGCAGTACTTC.

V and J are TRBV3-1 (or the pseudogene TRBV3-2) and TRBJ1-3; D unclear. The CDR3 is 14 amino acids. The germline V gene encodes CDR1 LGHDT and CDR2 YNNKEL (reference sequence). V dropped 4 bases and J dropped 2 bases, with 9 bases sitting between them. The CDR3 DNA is TGTGCCAGCAGCCCACTCGGGGCTGGAAACACCATATATTTT. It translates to CASSPLGAGNTIYF.

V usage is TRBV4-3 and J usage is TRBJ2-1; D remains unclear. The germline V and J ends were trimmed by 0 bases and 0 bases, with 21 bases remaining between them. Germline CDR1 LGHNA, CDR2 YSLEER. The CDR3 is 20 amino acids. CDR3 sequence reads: CASSQEAATNLLSSYNEQFF. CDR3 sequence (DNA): TGCGCCAGCAGCCAAGAGGCAGCCACCAACTTACTGAGCTCCTACAATGAGCAGTTCTTC.

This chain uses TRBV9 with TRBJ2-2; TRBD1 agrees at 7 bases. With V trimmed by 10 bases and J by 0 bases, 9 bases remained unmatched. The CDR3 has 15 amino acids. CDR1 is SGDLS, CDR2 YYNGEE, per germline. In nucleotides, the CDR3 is TGTGCCTCGGGTGGGACAGCCGCGAACACCGGGGAGCTGTTTTTT. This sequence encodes CASGGTAANTGELFF.

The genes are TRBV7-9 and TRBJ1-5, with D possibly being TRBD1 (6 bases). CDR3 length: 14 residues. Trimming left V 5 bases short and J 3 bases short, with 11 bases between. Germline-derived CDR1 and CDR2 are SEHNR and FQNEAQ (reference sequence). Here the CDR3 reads CASSPDRSNQPQHF. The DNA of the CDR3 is TGTGCCAGCAGCCCCGACAGGTCCAATCAGCCCCAGCATTTT.

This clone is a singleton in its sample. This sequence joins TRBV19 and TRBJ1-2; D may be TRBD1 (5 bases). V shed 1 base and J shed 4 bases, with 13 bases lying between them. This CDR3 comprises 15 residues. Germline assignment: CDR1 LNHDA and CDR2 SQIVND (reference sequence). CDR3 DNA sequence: TGTGCCAGTAGTATAGGGTGGGACCTCTCCTATGGCTACACCTTC. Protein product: CASSIGWDLSYGYTF.

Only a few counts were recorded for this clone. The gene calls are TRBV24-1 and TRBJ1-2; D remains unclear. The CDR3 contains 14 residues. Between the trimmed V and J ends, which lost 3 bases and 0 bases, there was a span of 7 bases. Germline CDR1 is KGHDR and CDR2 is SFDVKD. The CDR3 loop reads CATSDPGANYGYTF. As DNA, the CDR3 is TGTGCCACCAGTGATCCCGGAGCTAACTATGGCTACACCTTC.